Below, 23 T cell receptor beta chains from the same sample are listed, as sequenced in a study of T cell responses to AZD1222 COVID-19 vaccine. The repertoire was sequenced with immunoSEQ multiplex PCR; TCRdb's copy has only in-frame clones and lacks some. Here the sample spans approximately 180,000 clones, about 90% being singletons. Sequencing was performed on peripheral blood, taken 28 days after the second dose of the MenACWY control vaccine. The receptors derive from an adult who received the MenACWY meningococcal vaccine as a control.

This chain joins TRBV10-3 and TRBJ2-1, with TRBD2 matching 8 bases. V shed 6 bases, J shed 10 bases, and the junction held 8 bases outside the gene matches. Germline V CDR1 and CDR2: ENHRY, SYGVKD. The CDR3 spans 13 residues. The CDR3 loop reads CAISLAGGLEQFF. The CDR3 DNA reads TGTGCCATCAGCCTAGCGGGCGGACTCGAGCAGTTCTTC.

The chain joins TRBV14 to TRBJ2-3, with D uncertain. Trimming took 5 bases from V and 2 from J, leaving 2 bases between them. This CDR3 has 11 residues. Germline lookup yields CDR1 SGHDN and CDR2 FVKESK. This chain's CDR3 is CASSYTDTQYF. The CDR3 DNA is TGTGCCAGCAGCTACACAGATACGCAGTATTTT.

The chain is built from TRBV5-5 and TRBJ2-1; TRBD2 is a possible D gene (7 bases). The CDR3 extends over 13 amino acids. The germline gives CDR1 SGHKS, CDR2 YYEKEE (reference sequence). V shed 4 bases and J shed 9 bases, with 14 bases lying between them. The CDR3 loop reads CASSASGGTEQFF. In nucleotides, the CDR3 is TGTGCCAGCAGCGCCTCGGGGGGCACTGAGCAGTTCTTC. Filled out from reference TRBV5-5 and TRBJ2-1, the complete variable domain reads DAGVTQSPTHLIKTRGQQVTLRCSPISGHKSVSWYQQVLGQGPQFIFQYYEKEERGRGNFPDRFSARQFPNYSSELNVNALLLGDSALYLCASSASGGTEQFFGPGTRLTVL.

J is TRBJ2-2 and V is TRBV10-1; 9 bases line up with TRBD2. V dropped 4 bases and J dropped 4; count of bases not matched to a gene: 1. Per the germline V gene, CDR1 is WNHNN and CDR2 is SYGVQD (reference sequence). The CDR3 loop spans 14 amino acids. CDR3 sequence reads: CASSGTSATGELFF. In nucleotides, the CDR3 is TGCGCCAGCAGTGGGACTAGCGCCACCGGGGAGCTGTTTTTT.

The DNA of the CDR3 is TGTGCCAGCAGCCTCTCCCCCGGACAGGGGAACTATGGCTACACCTTC. Amino acid sequence: CASSLSPGQGNYGYTF. The chain uses TRBV28 and TRBJ1-2; 9 nucleotides match TRBD1. The CDR3 is 16 amino acids. The germline V gene has CDR1 MDHEN and CDR2 SYDVKM. J was trimmed by 2 bases and V by 6 bases; bases with no gene match: 10.

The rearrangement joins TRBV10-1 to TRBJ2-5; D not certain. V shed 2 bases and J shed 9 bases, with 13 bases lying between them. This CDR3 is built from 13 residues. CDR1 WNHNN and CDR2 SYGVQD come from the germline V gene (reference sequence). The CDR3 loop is CASSEDPDSAQYF. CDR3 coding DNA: TGCGCCAGCAGTGAGGACCCCGATTCGGCCCAGTACTTC.

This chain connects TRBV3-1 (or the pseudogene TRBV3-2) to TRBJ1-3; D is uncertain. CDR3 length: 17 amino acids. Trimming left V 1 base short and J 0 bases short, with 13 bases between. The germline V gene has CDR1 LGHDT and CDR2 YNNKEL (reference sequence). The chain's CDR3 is CASSQAQASRSGNTIYF. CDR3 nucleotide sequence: TGTGCCAGCAGCCAAGCACAAGCTTCCCGCTCTGGAAACACCATATATTTT.

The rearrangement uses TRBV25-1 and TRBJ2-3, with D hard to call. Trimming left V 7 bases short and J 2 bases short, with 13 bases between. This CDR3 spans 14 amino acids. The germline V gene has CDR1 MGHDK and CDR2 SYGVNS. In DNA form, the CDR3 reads TGTGCCAGCACCCCCGAGGCCACCACAGATACGCAGTATTTT. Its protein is CASTPEATTDTQYF. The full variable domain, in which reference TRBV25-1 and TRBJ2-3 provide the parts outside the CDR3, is EADIYQTPRYLVIGTGKKITLECSQTMGHDKMYWYQQDPGMELHLIHYSYGVNSTEKGDLSSESTVSRIRTEHFPLTLESARPSHTSQYLCASTPEATTDTQYFGPGTRLTVL.

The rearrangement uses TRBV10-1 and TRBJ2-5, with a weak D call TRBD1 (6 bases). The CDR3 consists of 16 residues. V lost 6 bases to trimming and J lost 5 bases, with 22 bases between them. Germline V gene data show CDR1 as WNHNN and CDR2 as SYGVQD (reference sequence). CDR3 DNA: TGCGCCAGCAGCCTACAGGGAAGCAGACGGGATGAGACCCAGTACTTC. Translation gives CASSLQGSRRDETQYF.

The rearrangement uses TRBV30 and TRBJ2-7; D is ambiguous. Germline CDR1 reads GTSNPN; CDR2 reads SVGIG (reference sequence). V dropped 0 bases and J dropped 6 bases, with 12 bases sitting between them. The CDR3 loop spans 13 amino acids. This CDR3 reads CAWSVDALSEQYF. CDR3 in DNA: TGTGCCTGGAGTGTCGATGCGCTGTCCGAGCAGTACTTC.

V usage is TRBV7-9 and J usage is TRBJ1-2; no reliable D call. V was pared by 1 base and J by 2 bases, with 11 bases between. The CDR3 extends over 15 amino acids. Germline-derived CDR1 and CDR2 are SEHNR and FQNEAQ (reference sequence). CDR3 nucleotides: TGTGCCAGCAGCTTAGAAGACGGACGGAACTATGGCTACACCTTC. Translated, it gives CASSLEDGRNYGYTF.

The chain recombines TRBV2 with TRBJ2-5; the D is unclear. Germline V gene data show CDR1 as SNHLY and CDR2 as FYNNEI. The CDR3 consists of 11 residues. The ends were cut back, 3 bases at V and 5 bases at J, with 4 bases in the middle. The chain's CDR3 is CASSDTETQYF. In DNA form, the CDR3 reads TGTGCCAGCAGTGATACCGAGACCCAGTACTTC.

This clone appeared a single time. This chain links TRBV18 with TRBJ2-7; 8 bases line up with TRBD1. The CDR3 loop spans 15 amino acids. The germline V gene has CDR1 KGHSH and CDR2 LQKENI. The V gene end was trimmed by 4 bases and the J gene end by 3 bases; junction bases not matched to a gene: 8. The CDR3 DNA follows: TGTGCCAGCTCACAGATGACAGGGGCGCACTACGAGCAGTACTTC. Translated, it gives CASSQMTGAHYEQYF. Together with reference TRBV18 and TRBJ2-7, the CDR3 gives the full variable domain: NAGVMQNPRHLVRRRGQEARLRCSPMKGHSHVYWYRQLPEEGLKFMVYLQKENIIDESGMPKERFSAEFPKEGPSILRIQQVVRGDSAAYFCASSQMTGAHYEQYFGPGTRLTVT.

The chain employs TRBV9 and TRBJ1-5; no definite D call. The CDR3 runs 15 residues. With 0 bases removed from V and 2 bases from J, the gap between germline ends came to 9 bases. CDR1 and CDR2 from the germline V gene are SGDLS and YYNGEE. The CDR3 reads CASSVDGLGNQPQHF. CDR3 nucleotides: TGTGCCAGCAGCGTAGACGGGTTGGGCAATCAGCCCCAGCATTTT.

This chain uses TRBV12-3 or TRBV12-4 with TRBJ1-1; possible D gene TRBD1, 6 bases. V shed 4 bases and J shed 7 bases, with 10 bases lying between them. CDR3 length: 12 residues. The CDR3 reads CASSSGGFEAFF. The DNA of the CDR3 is TGTGCCAGCAGTTCCGGGGGCTTTGAAGCTTTCTTT.

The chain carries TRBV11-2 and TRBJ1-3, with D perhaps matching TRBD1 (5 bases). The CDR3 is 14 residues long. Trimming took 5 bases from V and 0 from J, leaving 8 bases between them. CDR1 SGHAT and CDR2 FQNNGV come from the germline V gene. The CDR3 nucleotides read TGTGCCAGCAGCCGGGACCCCTCTGGAAACACCATATATTTT. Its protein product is CASSRDPSGNTIYF.

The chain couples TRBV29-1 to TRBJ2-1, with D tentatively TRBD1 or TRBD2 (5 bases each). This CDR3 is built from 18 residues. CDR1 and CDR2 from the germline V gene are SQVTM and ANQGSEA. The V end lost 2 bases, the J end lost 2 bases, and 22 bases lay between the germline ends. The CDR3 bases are TGCAGCGTTGAATCAGGGATTACCGGGATTACGCCCTACAATGAGCAGTTCTTC. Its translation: CSVESGITGITPYNEQFF.

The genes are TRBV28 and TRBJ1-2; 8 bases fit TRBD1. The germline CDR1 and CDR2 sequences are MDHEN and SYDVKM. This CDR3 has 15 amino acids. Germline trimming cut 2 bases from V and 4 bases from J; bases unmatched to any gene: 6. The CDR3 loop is CASSLLDRDFYGYTF. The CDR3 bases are TGTGCCAGCAGTTTACTGGACAGGGATTTCTATGGCTACACCTTC.

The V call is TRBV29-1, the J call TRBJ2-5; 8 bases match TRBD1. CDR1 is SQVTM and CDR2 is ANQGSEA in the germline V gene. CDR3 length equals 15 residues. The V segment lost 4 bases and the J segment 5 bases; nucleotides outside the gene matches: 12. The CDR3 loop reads CSVVRGRGLEETQYF. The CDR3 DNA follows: TGCAGCGTTGTTAGGGGCAGGGGGCTTGAGGAGACCCAGTACTTC.

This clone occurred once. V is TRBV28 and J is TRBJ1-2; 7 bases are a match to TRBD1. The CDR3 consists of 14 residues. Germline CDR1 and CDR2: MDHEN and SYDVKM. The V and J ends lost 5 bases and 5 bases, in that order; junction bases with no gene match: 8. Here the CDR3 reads CASSTTGAGYGYTF. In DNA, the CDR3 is TGTGCCAGCAGTACAACAGGGGCTGGGTATGGCTACACCTTC.

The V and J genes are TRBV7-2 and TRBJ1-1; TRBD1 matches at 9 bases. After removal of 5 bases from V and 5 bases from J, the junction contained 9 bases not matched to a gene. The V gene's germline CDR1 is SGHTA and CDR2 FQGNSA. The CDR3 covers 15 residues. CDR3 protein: CASSDNRGRRTEAFF. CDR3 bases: TGTGCCAGCAGCGACAACAGGGGGCGAAGGACTGAAGCTTTCTTT.

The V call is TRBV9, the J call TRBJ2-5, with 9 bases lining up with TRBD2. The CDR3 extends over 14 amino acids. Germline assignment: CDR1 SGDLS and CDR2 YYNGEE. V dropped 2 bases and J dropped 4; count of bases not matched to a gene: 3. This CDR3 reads CASSVGTSSETQYF. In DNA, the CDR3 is TGTGCCAGCAGCGTGGGGACTAGCTCAGAGACCCAGTACTTC.

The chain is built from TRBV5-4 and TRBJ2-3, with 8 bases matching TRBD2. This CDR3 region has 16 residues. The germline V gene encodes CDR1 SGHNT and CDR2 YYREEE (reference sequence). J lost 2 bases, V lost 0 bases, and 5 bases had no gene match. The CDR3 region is CASSLDSGRPTDTQYF. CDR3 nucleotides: TGTGCCAGCAGCTTGGACAGCGGGAGACCCACAGATACGCAGTATTTT.